This is a list of T cell receptor beta chains from one sample in a study of Ad26.COV2.S vaccination and SARS-CoV-2 variants. Profiling relied on immunoSEQ multiplex PCR, and the TCRdb table lists in-frame clones only, not all of them. Here the sample spans more than 300,000 clones, less than 90% being singletons. The source material was peripheral blood, sampled in a trial of Ad26.COV2.S vaccine versus placebo. Receptor source: a person aged 18-65 years who received the Ad26.COV2.S COVID-19 vaccine or a placebo. The conserved cysteine and the conserved F or W are not part of the CDR3 here. Fields, in order: V gene, J gene, clone size, D gene, CDR3 protein. A D gene is named only where the DNA matches it firmly. For some rows the clone size is stated as once, few or many, or as a class when expanded; others skip it.

>TRBV11-2|TRBJ1-2|.|.
ASSLDPGSYGSGYT
>TRBV24-1|TRBJ2-7|.|TRBD2
ATAPAGAPDSSYEQY
>TRBV12-3/TRBV12-4|TRBJ1-1|.|TRBD1
ASSFPGGTEAF
>TRBV25-1|TRBJ2-5|.|.
ASYQETQY
>TRBV29-1|TRBJ1-4|.|.
SWRLQNNEKLF
>TRBV6-2/TRBV6-3|TRBJ2-3|.|.
ASSSLKLQAGTDTQY
>TRBV7-8|TRBJ2-2|.|.
ASSLTGNTGELF
>TRBV3-1/TRBV3-2|TRBJ2-6|.|.
ASSPFGESGANVLT
>TRBV6-6|TRBJ2-7|.|.
ASSYSLNEQY
>TRBV9|TRBJ2-6|.|TRBD1
ASSPLQGATGANVLT
>TRBV7-9|TRBJ1-1|.|.
ASSLGEGTEAF
>TRBV2|TRBJ1-2|.|TRBD1
ASIIEDRGPRGYT
>TRBV6-6|TRBJ2-3|.|.
ASNKGSPSTDTQY
>TRBV27|TRBJ1-2|.|.
ASSLYPRADYGYT
>TRBV28|TRBJ1-4|.|.
ASSARTATNEKLF
>TRBV7-9|TRBJ2-3|few|TRBD2
ASSLWTSEKDTQY
>TRBV14|TRBJ2-7|.|TRBD1
ASSQDSGTGWYEQY
>TRBV5-1|TRBJ2-3|.|TRBD2
ASSFEGRGDTQY
>TRBV14|TRBJ1-2|once|.
ASSQDPGLGYGYT
>TRBV7-9|TRBJ2-5|.|.
ASRFGASGTQY
>TRBV2|TRBJ2-3|.|TRBD2
ASRPGTSGSRDTQY
>TRBV4-2|TRBJ1-1|.|.
ASSQERMAGEAF
>TRBV7-2|TRBJ2-1|.|TRBD2
ASSSRLADNEQF
>TRBV6-1|TRBJ1-1|.|.
ASSEPVGGLAEAF
>TRBV7-2|TRBJ1-1|.|.
ASSQFWDTEAF
>TRBV7-9|TRBJ1-4|once|.
ASSPGTANEKLF
>TRBV4-3|TRBJ2-7|.|.
ASSQDSSGNDYEQY
>TRBV28|TRBJ1-1|.|.
ASSNTRNTEAF
>TRBV30|TRBJ2-6|.|TRBD1
AWSYRGAGANVLT
>TRBV30|TRBJ1-3|many|TRBD1
AWATGTVSGNTIY
>TRBV19|TRBJ1-5|.|TRBD1
ASSSGQGHQPQH
>TRBV5-5|TRBJ2-7|.|.
ASSALTLGYEQY
>TRBV4-1|TRBJ2-1|.|.
ASSQGGDLSSYNEQF
>TRBV5-4|TRBJ2-5|.|.
ASSKQGLQETQY
>TRBV25-1|TRBJ1-4|.|.
ASSESFRGWEKLF
>TRBV18|TRBJ2-7|once|.
ASSPIRDTYEQY
>TRBV19|TRBJ2-3|.|.
ASTSPGADTQY
>TRBV12-3/TRBV12-4|TRBJ1-6|.|.
ASSTTNSPLH
>TRBV24-1|TRBJ2-7|.|.
ATSRDTAAEQY
>TRBV4-1|TRBJ2-5|once|.
ASSPGERSNQETQY
>TRBV24-1|TRBJ2-7|.|.
ATSDLRYVTESGEQY
>TRBV4-3|TRBJ2-1|.|.
ASSQVWGAQHEQF
>TRBV5-6|TRBJ1-6|.|.
ASSLAMASYNSPLH
>TRBV4-3|TRBJ2-2|.|.
ASSQAARSDTGELF
>TRBV21-1|TRBJ1-1|.|.
ASSSPTGTHARCAEAF
>TRBV10-3|TRBJ1-2|.|TRBD1
AIRGTGKISGYT
>TRBV30|TRBJ1-2|.|.
AWKQDWRGYGYT
>TRBV10-2|TRBJ1-1|.|.
ASSESEGRTEAF
>TRBV20-1|TRBJ1-2|.|TRBD1
SASIQGAGGYT
>TRBV4-1|TRBJ1-1|.|.
ASRDLLRGAEAF
>TRBV9|TRBJ1-3|.|.
ASSGYFERGNTIY
>TRBV2|TRBJ2-3|.|TRBD1
ASSRDSYTDTQY
>TRBV5-1|TRBJ1-2|.|TRBD1
ASSLGGTVLGFYGYT
>TRBV29-1|TRBJ1-2|.|TRBD1
SAQGAYGYT
>TRBV4-3|TRBJ1-2|few|TRBD1
ASSQGQGRKGYT